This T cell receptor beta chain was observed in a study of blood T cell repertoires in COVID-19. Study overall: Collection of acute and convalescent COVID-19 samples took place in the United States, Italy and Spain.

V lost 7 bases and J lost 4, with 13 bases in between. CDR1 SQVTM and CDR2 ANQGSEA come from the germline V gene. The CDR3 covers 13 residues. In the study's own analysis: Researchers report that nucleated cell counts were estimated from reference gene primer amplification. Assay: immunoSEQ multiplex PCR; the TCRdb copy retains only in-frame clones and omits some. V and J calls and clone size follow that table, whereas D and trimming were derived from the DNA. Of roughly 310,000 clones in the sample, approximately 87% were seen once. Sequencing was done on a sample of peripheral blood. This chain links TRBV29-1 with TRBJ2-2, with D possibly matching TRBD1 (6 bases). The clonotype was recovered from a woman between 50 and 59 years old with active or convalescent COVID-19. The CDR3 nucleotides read TGCAGCGCCCGTCAGGGGTCCACCGGGGAGCTGTTTTTT. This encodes CSARQGSTGELFF.